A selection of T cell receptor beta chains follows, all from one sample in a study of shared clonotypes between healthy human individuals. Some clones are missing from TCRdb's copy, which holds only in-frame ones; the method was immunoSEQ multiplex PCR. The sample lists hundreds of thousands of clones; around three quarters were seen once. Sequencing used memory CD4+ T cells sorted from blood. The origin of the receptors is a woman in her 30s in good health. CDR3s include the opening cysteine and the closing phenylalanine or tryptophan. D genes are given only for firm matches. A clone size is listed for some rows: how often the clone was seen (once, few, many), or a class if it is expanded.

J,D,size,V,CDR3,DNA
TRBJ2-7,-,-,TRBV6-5,CASSLKGAPSYEQYF,TGTGCCAGCAGTCTCAAGGGAGCGCCCTCCTACGAGCAGTACTTC
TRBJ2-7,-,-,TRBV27,CASSLIQAYEQYF,TGTGCCAGCAGTTTAATACAAGCCTACGAGCAGTACTTC
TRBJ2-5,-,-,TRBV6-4,CASSKGPGGETQYF,TGTGCCAGCAGTAAGGGACCCGGAGGGGAGACCCAGTACTTC
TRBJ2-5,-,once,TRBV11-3,CASSRGVETQYF,TGTGCCAGCAGCCGTGGGGTGGAGACCCAGTACTTC
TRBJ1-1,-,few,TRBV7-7,CASSPAVNTEAFF,TGTGCCAGCAGCCCGGCCGTGAACACTGAAGCTTTCTTT
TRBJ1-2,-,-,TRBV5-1,CASSGGGFDYGYTF,TGCGCCAGCAGCGGCGGGGGTTTTGACTATGGCTACACCTTC
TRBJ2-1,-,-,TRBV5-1,CASSLGSGSYNEQFF,TGCGCCAGCAGCTTGGGTAGTGGGTCCTACAATGAGCAGTTCTTC
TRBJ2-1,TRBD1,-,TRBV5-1,CASSGTGVDEQFF,TGCGCCAGCAGCGGGACAGGGGTGGATGAGCAGTTCTTC
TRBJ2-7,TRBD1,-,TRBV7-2,CASSYGQGESQYF,TGTGCCAGCAGCTACGGACAGGGAGAATCGCAGTACTTC
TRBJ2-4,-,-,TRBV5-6,CASSLRGAKNIQYF,TGTGCCAGCAGCTTGCGGGGGGCCAAAAACATTCAGTACTTC
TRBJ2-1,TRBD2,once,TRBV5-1,CASSPGTSGNFYEQFF,TGCGCCAGCAGCCCCGGGACTAGCGGGAACTTTTATGAGCAGTTCTTC
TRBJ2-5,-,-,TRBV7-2,CASSINGETQYF,TGTGCCAGCAGCATAAACGGAGAGACCCAGTACTTC
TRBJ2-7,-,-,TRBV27,CASSLLGGQGGLYEQYF,TGTGCCAGCAGTTTGCTTGGGGGTCAGGGGGGACTCTACGAGCAGTACTTC
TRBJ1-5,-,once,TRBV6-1,CASSESAATDSNQPQHF,TGTGCCAGCAGTGAATCCGCGGCGACTGATAGCAATCAGCCCCAGCATTTT
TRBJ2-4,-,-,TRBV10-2,CASRGSEEKNIQYF,TGCGCCAGCAGGGGTAGCGAGGAGAAAAACATTCAGTACTTC
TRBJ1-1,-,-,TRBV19,CASSIGTNRKNTEAFF,TGTGCCAGTAGTATAGGAACGAACAGGAAGAACACTGAAGCTTTCTTT
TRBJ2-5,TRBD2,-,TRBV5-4,CASSSAGLAKQETQYF,TGTGCCAGCAGCTCGGCCGGACTAGCGAAACAAGAGACCCAGTACTTC
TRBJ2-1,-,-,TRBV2,CASSENGYNEQFF,TGTGCCAGCAGTGAAAACGGTTACAATGAGCAGTTCTTC
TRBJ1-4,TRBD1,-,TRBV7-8,CASSAGQGGTLGEKLFF,TGTGCCAGCAGCGCGGGACAGGGGGGGACTCTTGGTGAAAAACTGTTTTTT
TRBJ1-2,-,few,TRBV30,CAWSVTGYGYTF,TGTGCCTGGAGTGTAACAGGCTATGGCTACACCTTC
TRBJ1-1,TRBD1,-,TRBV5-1,CASSSGQPYTEAFF,TGCGCCAGCAGCTCGGGACAGCCTTACACTGAAGCTTTCTTT
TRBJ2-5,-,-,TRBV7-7,CASSLGSQETQYF,TGTGCCAGCAGCTTAGGGAGTCAAGAGACCCAGTACTTC
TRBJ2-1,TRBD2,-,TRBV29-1,CSSRGLAGSQGYNEQFF,TGCAGCTCTAGGGGGCTAGCGGGATCCCAGGGTTACAATGAGCAGTTCTTC
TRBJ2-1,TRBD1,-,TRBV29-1,CSVAGQGYNEQFF,TGCAGCGTTGCGGGACAGGGTTACAATGAGCAGTTCTTC
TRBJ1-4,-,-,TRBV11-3,CASSLVTDRTNEKLFF,TGTGCCAGCAGCTTAGTGACGGACAGAACTAATGAAAAACTGTTTTTT
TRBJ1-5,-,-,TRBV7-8,CASSSDSGNQPQHF,TGTGCCAGCAGCTCAGACTCGGGCAATCAGCCCCAGCATTTT
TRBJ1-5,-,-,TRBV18,CASSPPGAGGNQPQHF,TGTGCCAGCTCACCACCGGGGGCAGGCGGCAATCAGCCCCAGCATTTT
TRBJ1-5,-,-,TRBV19,CASSPTSNQPQHF,TGTGCCAGTAGCCCAACTTCTAATCAGCCCCAGCATTTT
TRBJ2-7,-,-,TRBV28,CASSTFGTPYEQYF,TGTGCCAGCAGCACCTTTGGGACACCCTACGAGCAGTACTTC
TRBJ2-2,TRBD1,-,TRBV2,CASSERGTGGPRELFF,TGTGCCAGCAGTGAAAGAGGGACAGGGGGACCGAGGGAGCTGTTTTTT
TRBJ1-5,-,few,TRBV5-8,CASSPGNLAQHF,TGTGCCAGCAGCCCGGGAAACTTGGCCCAGCATTTT
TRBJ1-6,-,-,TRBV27,CASSLRQGNNSPLHF,TGTGCCAGCAGTTTACGGCAGGGAAATAATTCACCCCTCCACTTT
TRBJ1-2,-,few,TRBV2,CASSENREGYTF,TGTGCCAGCAGTGAAAACAGGGAGGGCTACACCTTC
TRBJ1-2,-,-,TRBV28,CASSTAGYGYTF,TGTGCCAGCAGTACTGCGGGCTATGGCTACACCTTC
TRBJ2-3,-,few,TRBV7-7,CASSIGGTDTQYF,TGTGCCAGCAGCATAGGAGGGACAGATACGCAGTATTTT
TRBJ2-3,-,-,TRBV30,CAWMRGDTQYF,TGTGCCTGGATGCGCGGCGATACGCAGTATTTT
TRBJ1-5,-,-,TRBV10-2,CASSPQEYSNQPQHF,TGCGCCAGCAGTCCGCAGGAGTATAGCAATCAGCCCCAGCATTTT
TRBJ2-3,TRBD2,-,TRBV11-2,CASRSSGVRGTDTQYF,TGTGCCAGCAGATCTAGCGGCGTACGGGGCACAGATACGCAGTATTTT
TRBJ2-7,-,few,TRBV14,CASSLNGPPYEQYF,TGTGCCAGCAGCCTCAACGGGCCCCCCTACGAGCAGTACTTC
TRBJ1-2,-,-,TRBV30,CAWSTKIRIYGYTF,TGTGCCTGGAGTACCAAGATTAGAATCTATGGCTACACCTTC